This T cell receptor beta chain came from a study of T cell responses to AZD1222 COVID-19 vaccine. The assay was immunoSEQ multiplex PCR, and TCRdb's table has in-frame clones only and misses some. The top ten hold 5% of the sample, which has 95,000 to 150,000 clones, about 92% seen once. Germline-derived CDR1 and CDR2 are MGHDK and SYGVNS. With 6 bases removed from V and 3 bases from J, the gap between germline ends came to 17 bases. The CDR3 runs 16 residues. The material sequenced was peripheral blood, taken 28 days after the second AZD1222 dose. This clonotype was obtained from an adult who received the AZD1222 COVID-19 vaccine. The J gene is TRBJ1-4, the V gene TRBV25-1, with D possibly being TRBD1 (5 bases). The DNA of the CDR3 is TGTGCCAGCAGCCTGGGGGTACGGAGTCCTAATGAAAAACTGTTTTTT. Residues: CASSLGVRSPNEKLFF.